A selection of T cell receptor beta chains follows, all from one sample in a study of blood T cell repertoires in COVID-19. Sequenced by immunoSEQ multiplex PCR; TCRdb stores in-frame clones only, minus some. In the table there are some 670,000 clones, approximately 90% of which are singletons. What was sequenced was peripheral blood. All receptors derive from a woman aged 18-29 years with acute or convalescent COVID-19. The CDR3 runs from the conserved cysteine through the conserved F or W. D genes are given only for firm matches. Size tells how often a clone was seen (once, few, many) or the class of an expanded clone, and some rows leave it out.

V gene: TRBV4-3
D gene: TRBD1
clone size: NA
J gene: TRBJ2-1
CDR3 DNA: TGCGCCAGCAGCCAAGAATACAGGGGCTACAATGAGCAGTTCTTC
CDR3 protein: CASSQEYRGYNEQFF

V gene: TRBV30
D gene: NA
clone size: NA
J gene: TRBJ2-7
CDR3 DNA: TGTGCCTGGAAACCGGGAAGGGTCGTCTACGAGCAGTACTTC
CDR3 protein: CAWKPGRVVYEQYF

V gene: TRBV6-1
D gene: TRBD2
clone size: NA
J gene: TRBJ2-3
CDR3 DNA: TGTACCAGCAGTGGGGCGGCGGGGGGTATCACAGATACGCAGTATTTT
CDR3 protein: CTSSGAAGGITDTQYF

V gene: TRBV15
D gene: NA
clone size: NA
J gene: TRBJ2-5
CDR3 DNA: TGTGCCACCAGCGGCTCTCTGGAGACCCAGTACTTC
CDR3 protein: CATSGSLETQYF

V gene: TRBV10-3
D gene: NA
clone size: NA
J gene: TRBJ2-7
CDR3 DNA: TGTGCCATCAGCGAGGCCAGCTACGAGCAGTACTTC
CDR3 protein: CAISEASYEQYF

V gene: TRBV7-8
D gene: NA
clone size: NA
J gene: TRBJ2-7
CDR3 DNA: TGTGCCAGCAGCCTCCCCCAAACTCAATACGAGCAGTACTTC
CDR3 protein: CASSLPQTQYEQYF

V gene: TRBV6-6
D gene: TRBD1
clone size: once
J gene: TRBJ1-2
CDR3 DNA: TGTGCCAGCATAAGACAGGGGGCTGGCTACACCTTC
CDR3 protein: CASIRQGAGYTF

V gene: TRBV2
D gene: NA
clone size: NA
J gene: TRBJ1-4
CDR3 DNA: TGTGCCAGCAGAGGTGGCACAGATGCAACTAATGAAAAACTGTTTTTT
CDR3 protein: CASRGGTDATNEKLFF

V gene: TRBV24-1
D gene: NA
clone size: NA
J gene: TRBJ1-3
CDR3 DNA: TGTGCCACCAGTTTCAGAAACACCATATATTTT
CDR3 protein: CATSFRNTIYF

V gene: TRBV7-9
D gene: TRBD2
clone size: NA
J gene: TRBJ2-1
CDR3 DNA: TGTGCCAGCAGCTTAGTTGTACTAGCGGAGTCTATCTCCTACAATGAGCAGTTCTTC
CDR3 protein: CASSLVVLAESISYNEQFF

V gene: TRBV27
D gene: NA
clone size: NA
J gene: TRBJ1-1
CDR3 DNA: TGTGCCAGCAGTTTAAGGGGGGGTCGGCTTGAAGCTTTCTTT
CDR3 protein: CASSLRGGRLEAFF

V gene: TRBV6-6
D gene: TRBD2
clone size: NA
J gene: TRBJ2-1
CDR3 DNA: TGTGCAGCAGAGGGGATACAGCGGGGGGGCGTCTATGAGCAGTTCTTC
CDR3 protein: CAAEGIQRGGVYEQFF

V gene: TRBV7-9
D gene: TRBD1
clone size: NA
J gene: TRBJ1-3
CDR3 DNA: TGTGCCAGCAGCTGGGGACAGGGGGACGGAAACACCATATATTTT
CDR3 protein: CASSWGQGDGNTIYF

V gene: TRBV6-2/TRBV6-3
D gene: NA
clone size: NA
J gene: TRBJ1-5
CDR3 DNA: TGTGCCAGCAGTTACCTCCCGGACAGCGATCAGCCCCAGCATTTT
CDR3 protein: CASSYLPDSDQPQHF

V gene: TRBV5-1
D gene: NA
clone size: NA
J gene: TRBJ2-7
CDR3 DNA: TGCGCCAGCAGCTCGGGGAGACAGGAGACCTCCTACGAGCAGTACTTC
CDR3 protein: CASSSGRQETSYEQYF

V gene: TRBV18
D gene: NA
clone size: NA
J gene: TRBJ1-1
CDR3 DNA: TGTGCCAGCTCTTTGGGGGGGCAGTCAAACACTGAAGCTTTCTTT
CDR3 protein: CASSLGGQSNTEAFF

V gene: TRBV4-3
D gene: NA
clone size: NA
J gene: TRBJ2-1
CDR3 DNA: TGCGCCAGCAGCCTCGGGACTTACGAAGACAATGAGCAGTTCTTC
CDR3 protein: CASSLGTYEDNEQFF

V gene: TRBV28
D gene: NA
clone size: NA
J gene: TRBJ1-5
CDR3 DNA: TGTGCCAGCAGTTTCCCGACAGGCGGGAATCAGCCCCAGCATTTT
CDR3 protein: CASSFPTGGNQPQHF

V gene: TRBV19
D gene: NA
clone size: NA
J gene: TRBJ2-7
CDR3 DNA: TGTGCCAGTAGTATGGGGCCGCGTACGAGATACGAGCAGTACTTC
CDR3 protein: CASSMGPRTRYEQYF

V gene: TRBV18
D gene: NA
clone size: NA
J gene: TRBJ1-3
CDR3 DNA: TGTGCCAGCTCACCAGGACTGGCTGGCACCATATATTTT
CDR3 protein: CASSPGLAGTIYF

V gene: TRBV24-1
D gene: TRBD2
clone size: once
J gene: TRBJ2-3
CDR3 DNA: TGTGCCACCCGGGCTTTCGGGGGGAACACAGATACGCAGTATTTT
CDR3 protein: CATRAFGGNTDTQYF

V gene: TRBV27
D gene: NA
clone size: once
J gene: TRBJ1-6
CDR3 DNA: TGTGCCAGCAGTTTAGGAGGGGCTATAAATTCACCCCTCCACTTT
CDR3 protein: CASSLGGAINSPLHF

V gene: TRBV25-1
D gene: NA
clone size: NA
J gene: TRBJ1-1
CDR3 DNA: TGTGCCAGCAGTGAACCAGGGAAAGGGTTGAACACTGAAGCTTTCTTT
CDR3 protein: CASSEPGKGLNTEAFF

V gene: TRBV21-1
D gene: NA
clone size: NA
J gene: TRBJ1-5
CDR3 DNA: TGTGCCAGCAGCAAAGGGGGGCACAGGGTCGGGCGGCCCCAGCATTTT
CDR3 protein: CASSKGGHRVGRPQHF

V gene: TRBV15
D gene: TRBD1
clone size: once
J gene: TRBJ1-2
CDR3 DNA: TGTGCCACCAGCAGAATACAGGGGGCTGGCGGCTACACCTTC
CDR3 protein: CATSRIQGAGGYTF

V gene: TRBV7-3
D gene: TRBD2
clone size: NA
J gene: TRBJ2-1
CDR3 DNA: TGTGCCAGCAGCGTACAGCGGGGCCCTTACAATGAGCAGTTCTTC
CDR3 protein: CASSVQRGPYNEQFF

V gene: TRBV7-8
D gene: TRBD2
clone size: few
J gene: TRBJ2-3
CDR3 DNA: TGTGCCAGCAGCCCTTACGTCCGGCGGGGGGGCTCAGATACGCAGTATTTT
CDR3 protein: CASSPYVRRGGSDTQYF

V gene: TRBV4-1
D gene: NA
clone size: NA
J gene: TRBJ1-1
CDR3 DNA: TGCGCCAGCAGCCAAGACCCAGGGATGAACACTGAAGCTTTCTTT
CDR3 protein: CASSQDPGMNTEAFF

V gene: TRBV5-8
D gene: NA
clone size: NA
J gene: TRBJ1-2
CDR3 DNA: TGTGCCAGCAGCCATAGATCAGGGATTTCGTCCTATGGCTACACCTTC
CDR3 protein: CASSHRSGISSYGYTF

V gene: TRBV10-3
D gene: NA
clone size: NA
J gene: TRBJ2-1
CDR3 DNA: TGTGCCATCAGTGACAGGGCTGGGGAGCAGTTCTTC
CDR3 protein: CAISDRAGEQFF

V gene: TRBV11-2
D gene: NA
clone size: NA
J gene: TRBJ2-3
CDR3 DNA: TGTGCCAGCAGCTTCCTCACAGGCACAGATACGCAGTATTTT
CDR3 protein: CASSFLTGTDTQYF

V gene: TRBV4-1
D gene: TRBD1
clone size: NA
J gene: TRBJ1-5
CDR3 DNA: TGCGCCAGCAGCCCCCCGGGACAGGGGGACCAGCCCCAGCATTTT
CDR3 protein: CASSPPGQGDQPQHF

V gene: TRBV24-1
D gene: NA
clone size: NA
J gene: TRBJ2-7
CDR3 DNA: TGTGCCACCAGTGATCTAACAGGGTACGAGCAGTACTTC
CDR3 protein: CATSDLTGYEQYF

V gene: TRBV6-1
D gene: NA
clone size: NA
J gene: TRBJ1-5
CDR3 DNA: TGTGCCAGCAGTGAAGCGCTTCGGAATCAGCCCCAGCATTTT
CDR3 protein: CASSEALRNQPQHF

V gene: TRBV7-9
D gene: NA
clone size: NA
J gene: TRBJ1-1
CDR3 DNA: TGTGCCAGCAGCCTTATGATTAACGGGAGGGATGAAGCTTTCTTT
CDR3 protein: CASSLMINGRDEAFF

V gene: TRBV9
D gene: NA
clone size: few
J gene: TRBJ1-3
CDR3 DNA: TGTGCCAGCAGCCCGGGGTACTCTGGAAACACCATATATTTT
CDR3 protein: CASSPGYSGNTIYF

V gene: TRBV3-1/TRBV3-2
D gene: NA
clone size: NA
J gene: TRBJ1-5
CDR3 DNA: TGTGCCAGCAGCCTGGGACATCGCGATCAGCCCCAGCATTTT
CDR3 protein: CASSLGHRDQPQHF

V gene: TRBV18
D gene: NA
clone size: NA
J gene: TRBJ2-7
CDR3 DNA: TGTGCCAGCTCACCACCGTCGGCCCAAAGGGGCGAGCAGTACTTC
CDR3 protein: CASSPPSAQRGEQYF

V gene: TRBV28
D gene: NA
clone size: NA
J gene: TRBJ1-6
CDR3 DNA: TGTGCCAGCAGTTTTTCCGACAGGAAGGATTCACCCCTCCACTTT
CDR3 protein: CASSFSDRKDSPLHF

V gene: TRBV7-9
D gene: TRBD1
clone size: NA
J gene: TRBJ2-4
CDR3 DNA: TGTGCCAGCAGCTCCCGGACAGGAAACATTCAGTACTTC
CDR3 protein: CASSSRTGNIQYF

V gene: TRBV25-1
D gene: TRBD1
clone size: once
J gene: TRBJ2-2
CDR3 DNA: TGTGCCAGTGGGGGACAGGGTACCGGGGAGCTGTTTTTT
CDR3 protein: CASGGQGTGELFF

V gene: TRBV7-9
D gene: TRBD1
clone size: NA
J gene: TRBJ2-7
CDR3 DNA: TGTGCCAGCAGCTTAGGCAACGACAGGGTTCTTGATTACGAGCAGTACTTC
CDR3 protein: CASSLGNDRVLDYEQYF

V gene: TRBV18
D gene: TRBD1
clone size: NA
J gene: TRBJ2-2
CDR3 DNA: TGTGCCAGCTCACCGACCGGGACAGAGATCACCGGGGAGCTGTTTTTT
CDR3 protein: CASSPTGTEITGELFF

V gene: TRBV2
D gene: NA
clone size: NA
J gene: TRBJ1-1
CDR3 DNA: TGTGCCAGCAGATGGGAGGGACTCACTGAAGCTTTCTTT
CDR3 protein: CASRWEGLTEAFF

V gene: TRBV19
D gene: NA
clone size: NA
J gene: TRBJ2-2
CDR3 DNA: TGTGCCAGTAGTATAGATCTATTAGGAGGGTTCACCGGGGAGCTGTTTTTT
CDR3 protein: CASSIDLLGGFTGELFF

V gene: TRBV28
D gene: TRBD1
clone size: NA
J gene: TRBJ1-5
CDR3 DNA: TGTGCCAGCAGTGTATCCTCCGGGACAGAAACCAATCAGCCCCAGCATTTT
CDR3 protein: CASSVSSGTETNQPQHF

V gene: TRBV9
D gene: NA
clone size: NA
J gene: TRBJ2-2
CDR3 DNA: TGTGCCAGCAGCGTAGCGTCAGGGGACGCCGGGGAGCTGTTTTTT
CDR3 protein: CASSVASGDAGELFF

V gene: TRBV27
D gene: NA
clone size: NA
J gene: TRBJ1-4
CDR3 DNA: TGTGCCAGCACCCGCCGGGGGGATGAAAAACTGTTTTTT
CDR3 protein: CASTRRGDEKLFF